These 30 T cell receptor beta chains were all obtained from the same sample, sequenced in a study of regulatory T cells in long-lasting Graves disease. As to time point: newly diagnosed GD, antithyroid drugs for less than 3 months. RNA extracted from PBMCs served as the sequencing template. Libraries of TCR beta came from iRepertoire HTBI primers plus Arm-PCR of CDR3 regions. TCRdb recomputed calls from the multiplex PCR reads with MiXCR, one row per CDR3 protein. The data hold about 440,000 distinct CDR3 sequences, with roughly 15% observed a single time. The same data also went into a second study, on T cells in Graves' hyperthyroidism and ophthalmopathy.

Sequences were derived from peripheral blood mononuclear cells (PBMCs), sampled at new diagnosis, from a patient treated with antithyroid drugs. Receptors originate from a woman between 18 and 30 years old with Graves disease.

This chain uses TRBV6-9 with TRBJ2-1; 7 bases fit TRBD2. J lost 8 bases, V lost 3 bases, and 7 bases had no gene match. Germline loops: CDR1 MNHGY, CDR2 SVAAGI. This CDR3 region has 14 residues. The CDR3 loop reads CASSYGGRADEQFF. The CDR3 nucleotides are TGTGCCAGCAGTTACGGTGGGAGGGCCGATGAGCAGTTCTTC.

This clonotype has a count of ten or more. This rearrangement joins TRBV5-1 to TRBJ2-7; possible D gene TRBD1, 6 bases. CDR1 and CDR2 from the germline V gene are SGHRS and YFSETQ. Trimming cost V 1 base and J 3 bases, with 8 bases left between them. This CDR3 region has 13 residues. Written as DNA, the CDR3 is TGCGCCAGCAGCTTGAACAGGGTCTACGAGCAGTACTTC. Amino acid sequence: CASSLNRVYEQYF.

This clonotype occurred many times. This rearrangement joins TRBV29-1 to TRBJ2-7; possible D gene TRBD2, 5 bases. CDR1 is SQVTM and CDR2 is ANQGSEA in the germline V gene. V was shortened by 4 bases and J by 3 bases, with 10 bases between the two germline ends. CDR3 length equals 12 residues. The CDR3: CSVANSDYEQYF. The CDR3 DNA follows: TGCAGCGTTGCCAATAGCGACTACGAGCAGTACTTC.

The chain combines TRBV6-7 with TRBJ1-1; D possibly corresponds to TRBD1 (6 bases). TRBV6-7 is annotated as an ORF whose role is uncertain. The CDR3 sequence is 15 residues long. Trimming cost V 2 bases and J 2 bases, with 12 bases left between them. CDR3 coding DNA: TGTGCCAGCAGTTACCCCGACAGGTTAAACACTGAAGCTTTCTTT. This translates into CASSYPDRLNTEAFF.

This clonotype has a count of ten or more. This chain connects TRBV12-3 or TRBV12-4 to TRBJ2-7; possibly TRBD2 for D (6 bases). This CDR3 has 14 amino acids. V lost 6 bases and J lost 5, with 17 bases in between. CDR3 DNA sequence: TGTGCCAGCAGCCGAGCCGGGACTCCGCACGAGCAGTACTTC. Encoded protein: CASSRAGTPHEQYF.

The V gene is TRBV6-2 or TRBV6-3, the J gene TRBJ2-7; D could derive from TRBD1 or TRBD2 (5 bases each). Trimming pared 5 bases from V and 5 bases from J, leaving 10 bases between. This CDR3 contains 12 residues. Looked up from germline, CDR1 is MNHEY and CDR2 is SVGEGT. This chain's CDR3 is CASSGTSDEQYF. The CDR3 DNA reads TGTGCCAGCAGTGGGACGTCCGACGAGCAGTACTTC.

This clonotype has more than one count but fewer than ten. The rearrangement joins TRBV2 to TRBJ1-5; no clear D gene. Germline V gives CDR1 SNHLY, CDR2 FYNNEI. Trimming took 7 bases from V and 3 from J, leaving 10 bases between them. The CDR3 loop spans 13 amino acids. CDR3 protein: CASNPDINQPQHF. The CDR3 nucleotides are TGTGCCAGCAATCCCGACATCAATCAGCCCCAGCATTTT. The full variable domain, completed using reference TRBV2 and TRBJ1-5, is EPEVTQTPSHQVTQMGQEVILRCVPISNHLYFYWYRQILGQKVEFLVSFYNNEISEKSEIFDDQFSVERPDGSNFTLKIRSTKLEDSAMYFCASNPDINQPQHFGDGTRLSIL.

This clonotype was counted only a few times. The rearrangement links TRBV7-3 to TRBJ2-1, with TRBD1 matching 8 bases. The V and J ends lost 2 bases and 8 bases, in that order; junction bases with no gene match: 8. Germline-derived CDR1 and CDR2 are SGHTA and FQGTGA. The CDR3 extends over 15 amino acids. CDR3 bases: TGTGCCAGCAGCTTAGTGGGGACAGGAGGAGATGAGCAGTTCTTC. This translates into CASSLVGTGGDEQFF.

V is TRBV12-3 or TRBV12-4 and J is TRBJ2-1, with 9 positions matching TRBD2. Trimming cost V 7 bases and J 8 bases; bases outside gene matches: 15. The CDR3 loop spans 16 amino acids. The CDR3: CASTFAGGPLGDEQFF. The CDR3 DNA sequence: TGTGCCAGCACCTTTGCGGGAGGGCCGCTAGGCGATGAGCAGTTCTTC.

The CDR3 sequence is CASIGTGAYEQYF. CDR3 bases: TGTGCCAGCATCGGGACAGGGGCCTACGAGCAGTACTTC. The chain couples TRBV2 to TRBJ2-7; 10 nucleotides line up with TRBD1. Germline V gene data show CDR1 as SNHLY and CDR2 as FYNNEI. The CDR3 extends over 13 amino acids. V was pared by 7 bases and J by 2 bases, with 2 bases of the junction left unmatched. The full variable domain, completed using reference TRBV2 and TRBJ2-7, is EPEVTQTPSHQVTQMGQEVILRCVPISNHLYFYWYRQILGQKVEFLVSFYNNEISEKSEIFDDQFSVERPDGSNFTLKIRSTKLEDSAMYFCASIGTGAYEQYFGPGTRLTVT.

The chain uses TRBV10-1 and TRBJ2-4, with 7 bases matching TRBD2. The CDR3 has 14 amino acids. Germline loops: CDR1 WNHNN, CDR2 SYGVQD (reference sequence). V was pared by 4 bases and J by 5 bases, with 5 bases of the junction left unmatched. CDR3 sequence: CASSGAGRENIQYF. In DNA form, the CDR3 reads TGCGCCAGCAGTGGGGCAGGGAGGGAAAACATTCAGTACTTC.

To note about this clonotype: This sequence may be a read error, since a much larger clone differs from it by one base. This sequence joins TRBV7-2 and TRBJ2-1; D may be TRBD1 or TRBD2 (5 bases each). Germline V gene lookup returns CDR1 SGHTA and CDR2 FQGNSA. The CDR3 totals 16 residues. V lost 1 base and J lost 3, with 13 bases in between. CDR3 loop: CASSLDLPGLYNEQFF. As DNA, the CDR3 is TGTGCCAGCAGCTTAGATTTACCGGGGCTCTACAATGAGCAGTTCTTC. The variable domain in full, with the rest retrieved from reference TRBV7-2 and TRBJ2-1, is GAGVSQSPSNKVTEKGKDVELRCDPISGHTALYWYRQSLGQGLEFLIYFQGNSAPDKSGLPSDRFSAERTGGSVSTLTIQRTQQEDSAVYLCASSLDLPGLYNEQFFGPGTRLTVL.

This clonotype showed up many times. CDR3 loop: CASRPRDIFPYGYTF. The CDR3 DNA sequence: TGTGCCAGCAGGCCTCGGGACATCTTTCCCTATGGCTACACCTTC. V gene TRBV28 combines with J gene TRBJ1-2; D perhaps matches TRBD1 (6 bases). There are 15 residues in the CDR3. Germline CDR1 is MDHEN and CDR2 is SYDVKM. V lost 6 bases to trimming and J lost 4 bases, with 18 bases between them.

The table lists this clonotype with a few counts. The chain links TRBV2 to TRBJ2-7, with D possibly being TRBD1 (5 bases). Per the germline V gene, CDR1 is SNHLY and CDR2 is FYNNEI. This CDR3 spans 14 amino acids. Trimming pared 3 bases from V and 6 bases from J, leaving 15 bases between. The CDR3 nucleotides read TGTGCCAGCAGTGAGAGAAGGGGCGTAGGCGAGCAGTACTTC. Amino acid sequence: CASSERRGVGEQYF. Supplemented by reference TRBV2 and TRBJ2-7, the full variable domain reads EPEVTQTPSHQVTQMGQEVILRCVPISNHLYFYWYRQILGQKVEFLVSFYNNEISEKSEIFDDQFSVERPDGSNFTLKIRSTKLEDSAMYFCASSERRGVGEQYFGPGTRLTVT.

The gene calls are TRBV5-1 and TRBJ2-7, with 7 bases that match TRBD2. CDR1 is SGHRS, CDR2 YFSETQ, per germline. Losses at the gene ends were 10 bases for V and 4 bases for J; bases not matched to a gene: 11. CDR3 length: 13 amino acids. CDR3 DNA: TGCGCCTCAGCGACGAGGGGAGGGTACGAGCAGTACTTC. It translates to CASATRGGYEQYF.

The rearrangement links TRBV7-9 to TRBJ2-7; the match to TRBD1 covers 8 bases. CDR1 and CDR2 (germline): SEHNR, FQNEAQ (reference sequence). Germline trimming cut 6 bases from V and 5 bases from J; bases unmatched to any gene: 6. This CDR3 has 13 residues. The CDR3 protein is CASRRQGPHEQYF. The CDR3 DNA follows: TGTGCCAGCAGGAGACAGGGGCCCCACGAGCAGTACTTC.

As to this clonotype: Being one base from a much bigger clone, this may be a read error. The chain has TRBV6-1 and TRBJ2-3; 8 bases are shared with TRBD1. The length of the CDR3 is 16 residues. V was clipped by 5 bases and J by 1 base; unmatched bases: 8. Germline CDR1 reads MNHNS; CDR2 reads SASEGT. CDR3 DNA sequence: TGTGCCAGCAGTCACGTGGCGGGACAGGGCACAGATACGCAGTATTTT. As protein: CASSHVAGQGTDTQYF.

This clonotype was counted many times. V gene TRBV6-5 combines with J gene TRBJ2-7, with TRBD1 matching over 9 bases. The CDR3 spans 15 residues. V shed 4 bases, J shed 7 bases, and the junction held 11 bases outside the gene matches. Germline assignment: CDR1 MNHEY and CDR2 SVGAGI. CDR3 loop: CASSFTGQGHGEQYF. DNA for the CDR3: TGTGCCAGCAGTTTCACCGGACAGGGGCACGGGGAGCAGTACTTC.

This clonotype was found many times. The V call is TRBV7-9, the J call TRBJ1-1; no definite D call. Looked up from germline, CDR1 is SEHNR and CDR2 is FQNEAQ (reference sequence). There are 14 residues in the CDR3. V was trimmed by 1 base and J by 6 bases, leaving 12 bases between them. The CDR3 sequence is CASSLESGRSEAFF. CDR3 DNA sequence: TGTGCCAGCAGCTTAGAATCCGGTCGTTCTGAAGCTTTCTTT.

The CDR3 region has the DNA TGTGCCTGGAGTCCTGGGGGCCCGGATACGCAGTATTTT. Protein: CAWSPGGPDTQYF. The V gene is TRBV30, the J gene TRBJ2-3, with TRBD1 as a possible D gene (6 bases). The germline gives CDR1 GTSNPN, CDR2 SVGIG (reference sequence). The CDR3 has 13 amino acids. V shed 2 bases and J shed 6 bases, with 12 bases lying between them.

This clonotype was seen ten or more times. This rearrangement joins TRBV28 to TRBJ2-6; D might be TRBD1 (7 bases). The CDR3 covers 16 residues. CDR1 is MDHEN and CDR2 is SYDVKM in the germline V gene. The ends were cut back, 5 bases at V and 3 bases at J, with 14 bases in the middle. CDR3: CASSIHRGGGANVLTF. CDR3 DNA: TGTGCCAGCAGTATCCACAGGGGAGGTGGGGCCAACGTCCTGACTTTC.

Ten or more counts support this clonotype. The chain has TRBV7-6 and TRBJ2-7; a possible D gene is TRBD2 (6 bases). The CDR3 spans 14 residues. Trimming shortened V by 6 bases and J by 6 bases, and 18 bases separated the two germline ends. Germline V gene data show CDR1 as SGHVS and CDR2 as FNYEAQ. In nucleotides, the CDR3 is TGTGCCAGCAGTGGCGGGACTCCTTGGGGCGAGCAGTACTTC. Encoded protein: CASSGGTPWGEQYF.

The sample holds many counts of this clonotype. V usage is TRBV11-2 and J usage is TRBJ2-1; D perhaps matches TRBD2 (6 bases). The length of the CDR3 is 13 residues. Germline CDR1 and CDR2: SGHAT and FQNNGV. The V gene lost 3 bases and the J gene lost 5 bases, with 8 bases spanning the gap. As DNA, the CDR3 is TGTGCCAGCAGCTTTTCGGGGGACAATGAGCAGTTCTTC. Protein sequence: CASSFSGDNEQFF.

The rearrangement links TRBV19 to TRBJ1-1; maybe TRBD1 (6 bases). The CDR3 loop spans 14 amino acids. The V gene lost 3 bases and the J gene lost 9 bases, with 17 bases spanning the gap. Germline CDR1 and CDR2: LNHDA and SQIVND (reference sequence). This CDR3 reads CASSIWGGANKAFF. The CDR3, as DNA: TGTGCCAGTAGTATTTGGGGGGGCGCGAACAAAGCTTTCTTT.

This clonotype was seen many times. The CDR3 DNA reads as TGTGCCAGCAGCTTACTGGGTGGGGGGTACACTGAAGCTTTCTTT. It specifies CASSLLGGGYTEAFF. This rearrangement joins TRBV7-3 to TRBJ1-1; tentatively, D is TRBD1 (5 bases). V shed 2 bases and J shed 3 bases, with 13 bases lying between them. The CDR3 contains 15 residues. Germline V lookup: CDR1 SGHTA, CDR2 FQGTGA.

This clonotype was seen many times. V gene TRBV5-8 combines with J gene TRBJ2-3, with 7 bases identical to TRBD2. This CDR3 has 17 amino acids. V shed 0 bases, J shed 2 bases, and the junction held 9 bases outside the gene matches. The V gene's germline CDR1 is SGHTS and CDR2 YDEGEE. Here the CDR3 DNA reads TGTGCCAGCAGCTTGGCCGTCGCGACTAGCCCCACAGATACGCAGTATTTT. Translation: CASSLAVATSPTDTQYF.

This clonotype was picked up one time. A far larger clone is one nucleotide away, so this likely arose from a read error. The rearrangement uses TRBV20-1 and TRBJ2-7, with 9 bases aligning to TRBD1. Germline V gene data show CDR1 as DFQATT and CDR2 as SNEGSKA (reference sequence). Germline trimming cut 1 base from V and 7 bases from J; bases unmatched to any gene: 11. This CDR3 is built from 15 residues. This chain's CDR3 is CSARGDRDLYNEQYF. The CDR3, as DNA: TGCAGTGCTAGAGGGGACAGGGACCTCTACAATGAGCAGTACTTC.

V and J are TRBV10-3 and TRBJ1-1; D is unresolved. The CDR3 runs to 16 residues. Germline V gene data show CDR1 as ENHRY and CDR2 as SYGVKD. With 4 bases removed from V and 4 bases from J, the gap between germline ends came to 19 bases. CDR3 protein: CAISANSGGSSTEAFF. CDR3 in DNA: TGTGCCATCAGTGCTAACTCAGGCGGAAGTTCCACTGAAGCTTTCTTT.

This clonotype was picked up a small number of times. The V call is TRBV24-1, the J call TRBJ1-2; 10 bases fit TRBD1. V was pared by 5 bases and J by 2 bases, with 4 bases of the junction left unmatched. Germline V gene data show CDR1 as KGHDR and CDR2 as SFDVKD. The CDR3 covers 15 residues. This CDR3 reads CATSGRQGANYGYTF. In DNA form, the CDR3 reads TGTGCCACCAGTGGGAGACAGGGGGCGAACTATGGCTACACCTTC.

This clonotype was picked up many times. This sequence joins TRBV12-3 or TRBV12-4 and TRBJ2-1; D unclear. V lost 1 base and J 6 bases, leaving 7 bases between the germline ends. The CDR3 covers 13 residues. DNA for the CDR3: TGTGCCAGCAGTTTAGGTACTCGCAATGAGCAGTTCTTC. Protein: CASSLGTRNEQFF.